Listed below are T cell receptor beta chains from one sample, sequenced in a study of control samples from healthy donors and cancer patients. Assay used: immunoSEQ multiplex PCR; TCRdb lists only in-frame clones, some missing. The data contain some 150,000 clones, over 85% of them singletons. The material sequenced was blood. Every receptor here comes from a man in his fifties in good health. Each CDR3 is given with its conserved first and last residue. D genes are given only for firm matches. Clone size, where shown, is once, few, many, or a class for clones that have expanded.

>.|TRBV11-2|.|TRBJ2-2
TGTGCCAGCAGCTTAGTCCTCACCGGGGAGCTGTTTTTT
CASSLVLTGELFF
>.|TRBV24-1|.|TRBJ2-1
TGTGCCACCAGTGACCCTACAGGGAGGGACGACAATGAGCAGTTCTTC
CATSDPTGRDDNEQFF
>.|TRBV5-6|.|TRBJ1-1
TGTGCCAGCAGCTTACGGGCAGGGGCCGTTCTCACTGAAGCTTTCTTT
CASSLRAGAVLTEAFF
>.|TRBV5-1|TRBD2|TRBJ2-7
TGCGCCAGCAGCCCCGGGGATAGCGGGAGTGTCAACGAGCAGTACTTC
CASSPGDSGSVNEQYF
>.|TRBV11-2|.|TRBJ2-7
TGTGCCAGCAGCTTAGTAGCTAGCGCGTACGAGCAGTACTTC
CASSLVASAYEQYF
>once|TRBV25-1|.|TRBJ2-3
TGTGCCAGCAGGACGACCTTGGGAAACACAGATACGCAGTATTTT
CASRTTLGNTDTQYF
>.|TRBV29-1|.|TRBJ1-2
TGCAGCGTTGATCGACGGGCAGACTATGGCTACACCTTC
CSVDRRADYGYTF
>.|TRBV6-5|.|TRBJ2-7
TGTGCCAGCAGTTACGGGTGGGGAGCCTACGAGCAGTACTTC
CASSYGWGAYEQYF
>.|TRBV27|.|TRBJ2-7
TGTGCCAGCAGTTTTCGCACAGCCACAGGGTTCGAGCAGTACTTC
CASSFRTATGFEQYF
>.|TRBV5-4|.|TRBJ2-2
TGTGCCAGCAGCTTCAGGAACACCGGGGAGCTGTTTTTT
CASSFRNTGELFF
>.|TRBV28|TRBD2|TRBJ2-7
TGTGCCAGCAGCGGGACTAGCCGGAGCTCCTACGAGCAGTACTTC
CASSGTSRSSYEQYF
>.|TRBV18|.|TRBJ1-5
TGTGCCAGCTCACCCGGAATGGTCAATCAGCCCCAGCATTTT
CASSPGMVNQPQHF
>.|TRBV6-5|TRBD1|TRBJ1-3
TGTGCCAGCAGTAGAAAGGGGGCCGGTGGAAACACCATATATTTT
CASSRKGAGGNTIYF
>.|TRBV10-1|.|TRBJ1-2
TGCGCCAGCAGTGAGACGGGGAGGGACTACACCTTC
CASSETGRDYTF
>.|TRBV6-5|TRBD2|TRBJ2-3
TGTGCCAGCAGTTATAGAGCTAGCGGAGCCGGGATGCAGTATTTT
CASSYRASGAGMQYF
>.|TRBV28|.|TRBJ2-1
TGTGCCAGCAGTCCCGGGAGTTACAATGAGCAGTTCTTC
CASSPGSYNEQFF
>.|TRBV27|.|TRBJ2-7
TGTGCCAGCAGTCCGATCGGGGTAACCTCCTACGAGCAGTACTTC
CASSPIGVTSYEQYF
>once|TRBV18|.|TRBJ1-2
TGTGCCAGCTCACCACCGACAGTGCTCTATGGCTACACCTTC
CASSPPTVLYGYTF
>.|TRBV2|.|TRBJ2-2
TGTGCCAGCAGTGTTGAGGGAGGCACCGGGGAGCTGTTTTTT
CASSVEGGTGELFF
>.|TRBV19|.|TRBJ1-5
TGTGCCAGTAGTCTAGAACAGGGACTTAGCAATCAGCCCCAGCATTTT
CASSLEQGLSNQPQHF
>.|TRBV20-1|.|TRBJ1-2
TGCAGTGCTAGAAGGGACGGGGATGACACCTTC
CSARRDGDDTF
>.|TRBV7-8|TRBD2|TRBJ2-7
TGTGCCAGCAGCTTTCAGACTAGCGGGAACTACGAGCAGTACTTC
CASSFQTSGNYEQYF
>.|TRBV6-2/TRBV6-3|TRBD1|TRBJ2-7
TGTGCCAGCAGTTGGGACAGGGCTGTGGAGTACTTC
CASSWDRAVEYF
>once|TRBV28|.|TRBJ2-1
TGTGCCAGCAGTTACCCCCCCACGATTACGGTCTACAATGAGCAGTTCTTC
CASSYPPTITVYNEQFF
>.|TRBV24-1|.|TRBJ2-5
TGTGCCACCAGTGATCCTAGACAGGAACCCCCCGGGGAGACCCAGTACTTC
CATSDPRQEPPGETQYF
>.|TRBV5-1|TRBD1|TRBJ2-6
TGCGCCAGCAGCTTGCGGGCCGGGACAGGGGTCTCCGGGGCCAACGTCCTGACTTTC
CASSLRAGTGVSGANVLTF
>.|TRBV28|.|TRBJ2-7
TGTGCCAGCAGACCTGCTACCTACGAGCAGTACTTC
CASRPATYEQYF
>.|TRBV7-9|TRBD2|TRBJ2-3
TGTGCCAGCAGCAGCGCACTAGCGGGAACCACAGATACGCAGTATTTT
CASSSALAGTTDTQYF
>.|TRBV7-2|TRBD1|TRBJ2-2
TGTGCCAGCAGCCTTGGACAGGGGGCGACCGGGGAGCTGTTTTTT
CASSLGQGATGELFF
>once|TRBV9|TRBD2|TRBJ2-1
TGTGCCAGCAGCGCCGGGACTAGCGTCAATGAGCAGTTCTTC
CASSAGTSVNEQFF
>.|TRBV9|.|TRBJ2-3
TGTGCCAGCAGCGTAGGACCGTACGTGGGCACAGATACGCAGTATTTT
CASSVGPYVGTDTQYF
>.|TRBV20-1|.|TRBJ2-5
TGCAGAGTATTAGGAGAGACCCAGTACTTC
CRVLGETQYF
>.|TRBV6-5|.|TRBJ2-7
TGTGCCAGCAGTTACACAGACAGGGAGGCGATGTACTTC
CASSYTDREAMYF
>once|TRBV12-3/TRBV12-4|.|TRBJ2-1
TGTGCCAGCAGTTTATCCAATGAGCAGTTCTTC
CASSLSNEQFF
>.|TRBV9|.|TRBJ2-1
TGTGCCAGCAGCCCATCGGGACACCCCTACAATGAGCAGTTCTTC
CASSPSGHPYNEQFF
>once|TRBV5-1|TRBD1|TRBJ1-3
TGCGCCAGCAGCGGGGGACAGGGAGTTGGAAACACCATATATTTT
CASSGGQGVGNTIYF
>once|TRBV19|TRBD1|TRBJ1-1
TGTGCCGGCACAGCCTTGGACAGGTACACTGAAGCTTTCTTT
CAGTALDRYTEAFF
>.|TRBV14|.|TRBJ2-2
TGTGCCAGCAGCCCGACAGGAAACACCGGGGAGCTGTTTTTT
CASSPTGNTGELFF
>.|TRBV3-1/TRBV3-2|.|TRBJ1-2
TGTGCCAGCAGCCAAGAGGGTGGCTACACCTTC
CASSQEGGYTF
>.|TRBV5-1|.|TRBJ2-5
TGCGCCAGCAGCTCCTCTAGCGCCTGGGGGGAGACCCAGTACTTC
CASSSSSAWGETQYF
>.|TRBV20-1|TRBD2|TRBJ2-5
TGCAGTGCTAGAGATGGGACTAGCCCGTACTTC
CSARDGTSPYF
>.|TRBV19|TRBD1|TRBJ1-6
TGTGCCAGTAGTCCGCGACAGGGATCCAATTCACCCCTCCACTTT
CASSPRQGSNSPLHF
>.|TRBV19|.|TRBJ1-1
TGTGCCAGTAGTATATCCCGGCGGGGGGGTTTGAACACTGAAGCTTTCTTT
CASSISRRGGLNTEAFF
>.|TRBV28|TRBD1|TRBJ1-3
TGTGCCAGCAGCCCCGGGACAGGCTCTGGAAACACCATATATTTT
CASSPGTGSGNTIYF
>.|TRBV5-4|TRBD2|TRBJ2-1
TGTGCCAGCAGCTCCGCGAAGGGCGGGAGGGCCTCGAATGAGCAGTTCTTC
CASSSAKGGRASNEQFF
>.|TRBV2|.|TRBJ1-2
TGTGCCAGCAGTGAAATCGCGGCATCCGGATTTTATGGCTACACCTTC
CASSEIAASGFYGYTF
>.|TRBV19|TRBD1|TRBJ2-7
TGTGCCAGTAGTACCTACAGGGGCGAGGAGCAGTACTTC
CASSTYRGEEQYF
>.|TRBV10-2|.|TRBJ1-5
TGCGCCAGCAGGGACGGCAATCAGCCCCAGCATTTT
CASRDGNQPQHF
>.|TRBV5-4|TRBD1|TRBJ2-7
TGTGCCAGCAGCCGAGCCGGGACAGGGTATTACGAGCAGTACTTC
CASSRAGTGYYEQYF
>.|TRBV21-1|.|TRBJ2-1
TGTGCCAGCAGCAAAGCCCCACGGGCCTACAATGAGCAGTTCTTC
CASSKAPRAYNEQFF
>.|TRBV29-1|.|TRBJ2-3
TGCAGCGTTGGCAAGGATGGCACAGATACGCAGTATTTT
CSVGKDGTDTQYF
>once|TRBV7-6|TRBD2|TRBJ2-2
TGTGCCAGCAGCCAGACTAGCGGGTTCTTCGGCGGGGAGCTGTTTTTT
CASSQTSGFFGGELFF